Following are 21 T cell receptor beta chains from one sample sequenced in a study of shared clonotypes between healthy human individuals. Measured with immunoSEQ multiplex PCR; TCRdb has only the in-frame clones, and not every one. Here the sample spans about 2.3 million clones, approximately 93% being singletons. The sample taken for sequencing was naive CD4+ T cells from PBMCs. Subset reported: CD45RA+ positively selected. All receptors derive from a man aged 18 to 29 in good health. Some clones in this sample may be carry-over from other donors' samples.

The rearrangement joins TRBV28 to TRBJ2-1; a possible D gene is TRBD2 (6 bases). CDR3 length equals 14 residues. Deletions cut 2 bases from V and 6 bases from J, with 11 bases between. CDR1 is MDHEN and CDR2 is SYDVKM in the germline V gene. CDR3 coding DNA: TGTGCCAGCAGTTTAGGAGGGTTCCCCAATGAGCAGTTCTTC. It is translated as CASSLGGFPNEQFF.

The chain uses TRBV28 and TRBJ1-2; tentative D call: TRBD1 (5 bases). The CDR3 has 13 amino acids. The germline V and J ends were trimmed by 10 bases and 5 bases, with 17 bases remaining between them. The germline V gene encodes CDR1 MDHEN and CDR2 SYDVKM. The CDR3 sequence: CATHQGVLYGYTF. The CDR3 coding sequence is TGTGCCACTCACCAGGGAGTGCTGTATGGCTACACCTTC.

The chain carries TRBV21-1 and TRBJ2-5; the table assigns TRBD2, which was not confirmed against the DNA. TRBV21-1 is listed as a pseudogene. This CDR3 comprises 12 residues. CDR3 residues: CASTHDGETQYF. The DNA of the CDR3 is TGTGCCAGCACCCACGACGGGGAGACCCAGTACTTC.

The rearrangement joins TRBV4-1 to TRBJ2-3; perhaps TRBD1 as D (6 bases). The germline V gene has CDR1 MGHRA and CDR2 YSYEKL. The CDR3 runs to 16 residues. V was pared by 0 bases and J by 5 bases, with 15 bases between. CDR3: CASSQDGEGVKDTQYF. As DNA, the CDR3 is TGCGCCAGCAGCCAAGATGGAGAGGGGGTCAAAGATACGCAGTATTTT.

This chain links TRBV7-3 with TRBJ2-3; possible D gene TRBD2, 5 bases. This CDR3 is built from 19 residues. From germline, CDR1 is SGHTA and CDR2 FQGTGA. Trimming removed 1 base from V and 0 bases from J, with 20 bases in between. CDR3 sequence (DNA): TGTGCCAGCAGCTTAATGAGTGGGGTGAAGCGGACTAGCACAGATACGCAGTATTTT. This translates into CASSLMSGVKRTSTDTQYF.

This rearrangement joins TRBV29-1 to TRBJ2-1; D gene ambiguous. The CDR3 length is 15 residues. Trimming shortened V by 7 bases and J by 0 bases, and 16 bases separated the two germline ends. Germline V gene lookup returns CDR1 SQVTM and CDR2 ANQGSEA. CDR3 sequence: CSAEDRKNSYNEQFF. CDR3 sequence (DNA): TGCAGCGCCGAGGATCGAAAGAACTCCTACAATGAGCAGTTCTTC.

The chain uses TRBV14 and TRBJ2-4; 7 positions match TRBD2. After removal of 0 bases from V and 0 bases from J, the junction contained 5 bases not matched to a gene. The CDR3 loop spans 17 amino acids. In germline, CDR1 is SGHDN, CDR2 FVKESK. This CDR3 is CASSQERAGVAKNIQYF. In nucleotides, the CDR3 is TGTGCCAGCAGCCAAGAAAGGGCGGGAGTAGCCAAAAACATTCAGTACTTC.

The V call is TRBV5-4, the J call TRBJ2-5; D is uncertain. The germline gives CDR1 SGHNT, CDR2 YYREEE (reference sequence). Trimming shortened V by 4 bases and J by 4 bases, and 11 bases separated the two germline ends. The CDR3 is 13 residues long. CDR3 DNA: TGTGCCAGCAGCGGAGCCGTTGGAGAGACCCAGTACTTC. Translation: CASSGAVGETQYF.

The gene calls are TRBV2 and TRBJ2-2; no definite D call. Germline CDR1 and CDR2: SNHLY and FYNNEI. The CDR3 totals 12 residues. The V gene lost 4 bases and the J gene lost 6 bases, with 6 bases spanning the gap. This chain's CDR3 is CASSGYPGELFF. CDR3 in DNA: TGTGCCAGCAGTGGGTACCCCGGGGAGCTGTTTTTT.

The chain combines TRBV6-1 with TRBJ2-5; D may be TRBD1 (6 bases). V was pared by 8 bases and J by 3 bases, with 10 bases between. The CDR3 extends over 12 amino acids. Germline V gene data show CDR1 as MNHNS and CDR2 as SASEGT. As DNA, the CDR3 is TGTGCCAGCGTCACAGGGAAAGAGACCCAGTACTTC. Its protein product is CASVTGKETQYF.

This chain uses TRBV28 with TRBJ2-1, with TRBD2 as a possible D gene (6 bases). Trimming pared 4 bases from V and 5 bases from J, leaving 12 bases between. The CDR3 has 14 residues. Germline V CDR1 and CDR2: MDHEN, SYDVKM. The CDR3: CASSYGRPHNEQFF. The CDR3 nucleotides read TGTGCCAGCAGTTACGGGAGACCTCACAATGAGCAGTTCTTC.

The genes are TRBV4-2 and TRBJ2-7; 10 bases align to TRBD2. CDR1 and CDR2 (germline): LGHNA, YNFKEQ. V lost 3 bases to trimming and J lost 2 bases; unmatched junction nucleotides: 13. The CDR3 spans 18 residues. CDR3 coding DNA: TGTGCCAGCAGCCAGGCTAGCGGGAGCCAGCCCCCGCCCTACGAGCAGTACTTC. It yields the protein CASSQASGSQPPPYEQYF.

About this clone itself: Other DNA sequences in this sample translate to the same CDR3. The CDR3 region is CASSPGTSNQPQHF. DNA of the CDR3: TGTGCCAGCTCACCAGGCACGAGCAATCAGCCCCAGCATTTT. This chain joins TRBV18 and TRBJ1-5; D gene uncertain. CDR3 size: 14 residues. CDR1 KGHSH and CDR2 LQKENI come from the germline V gene. Deletions cut 2 bases from V and 1 base from J, with 6 bases between.

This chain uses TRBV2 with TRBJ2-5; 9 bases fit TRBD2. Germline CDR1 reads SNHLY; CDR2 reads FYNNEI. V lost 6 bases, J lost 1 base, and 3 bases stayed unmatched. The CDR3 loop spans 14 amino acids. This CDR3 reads CASRGGLAQETQYF. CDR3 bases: TGTGCCAGCAGGGGGGGACTAGCCCAAGAGACCCAGTACTTC.

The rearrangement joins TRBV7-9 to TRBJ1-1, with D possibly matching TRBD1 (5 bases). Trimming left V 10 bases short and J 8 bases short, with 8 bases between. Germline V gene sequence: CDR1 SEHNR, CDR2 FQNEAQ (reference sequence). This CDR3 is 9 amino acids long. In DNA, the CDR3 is TGTGCCACCGGGGGGGAAGCTTTCTTT. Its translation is CATGGEAFF. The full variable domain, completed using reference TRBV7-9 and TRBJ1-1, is DTGVSQNPRHKITKRGQNVTFRCDPISEHNRLYWYRQTLGQGPEFLTYFQNEAQLEKSRLLSDRFSAERPKGSFSTLEIQRTEQGDSAMYLCATGGEAFFGQGTRLTVV.

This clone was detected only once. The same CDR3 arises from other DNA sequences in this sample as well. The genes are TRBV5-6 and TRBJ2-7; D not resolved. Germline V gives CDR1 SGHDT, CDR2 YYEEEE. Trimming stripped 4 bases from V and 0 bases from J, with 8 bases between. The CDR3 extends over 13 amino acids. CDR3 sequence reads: CASSALSSYEQYF. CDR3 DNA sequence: TGTGCCAGCAGCGCCTTAAGCTCCTACGAGCAGTACTTC.

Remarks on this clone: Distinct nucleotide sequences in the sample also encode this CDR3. CDR3 nucleotide sequence: TGCGCCAGCAGTGAGTCCGGACAGGGGAACACTGAAGCTTTCTTT. Its translation: CASSESGQGNTEAFF. The rearrangement links TRBV10-1 to TRBJ1-1; 8 bases line up with TRBD1. The V gene's germline CDR1 is WNHNN and CDR2 SYGVQD (reference sequence). Trimming at V came to 0 bases and at J to 1 base, leaving 1 base not matched to a gene. The CDR3 contains 15 residues.

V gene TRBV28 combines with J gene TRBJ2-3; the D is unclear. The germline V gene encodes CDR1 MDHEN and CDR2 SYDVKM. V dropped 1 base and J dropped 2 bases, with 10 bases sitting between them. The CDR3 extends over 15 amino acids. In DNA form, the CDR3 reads TGTGCCAGCAGTTTATTTGGGCGCACCACAGATACGCAGTATTTT. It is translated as CASSLFGRTTDTQYF.

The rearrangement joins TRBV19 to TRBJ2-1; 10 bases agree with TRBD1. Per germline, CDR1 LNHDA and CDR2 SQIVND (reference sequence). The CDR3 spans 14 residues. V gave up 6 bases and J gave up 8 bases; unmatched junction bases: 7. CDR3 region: CASSTTTGGYEQFF. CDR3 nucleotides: TGTGCCAGTAGCACCACGACAGGGGGCTATGAGCAGTTCTTC.

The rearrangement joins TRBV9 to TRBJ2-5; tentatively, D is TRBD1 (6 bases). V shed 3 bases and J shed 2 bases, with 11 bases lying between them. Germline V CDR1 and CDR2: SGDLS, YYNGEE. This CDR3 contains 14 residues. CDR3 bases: TGTGCCAGCAGCGCAGGTAGGGGGCAAGAGACCCAGTACTTC. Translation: CASSAGRGQETQYF.

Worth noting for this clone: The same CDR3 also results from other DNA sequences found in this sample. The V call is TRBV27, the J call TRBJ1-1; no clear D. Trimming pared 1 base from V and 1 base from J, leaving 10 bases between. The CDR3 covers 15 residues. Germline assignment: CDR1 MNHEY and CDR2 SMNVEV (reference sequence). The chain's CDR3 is CASSLFGRENTEAFF. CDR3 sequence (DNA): TGTGCCAGCAGTTTATTTGGGAGGGAGAACACTGAAGCTTTCTTT.